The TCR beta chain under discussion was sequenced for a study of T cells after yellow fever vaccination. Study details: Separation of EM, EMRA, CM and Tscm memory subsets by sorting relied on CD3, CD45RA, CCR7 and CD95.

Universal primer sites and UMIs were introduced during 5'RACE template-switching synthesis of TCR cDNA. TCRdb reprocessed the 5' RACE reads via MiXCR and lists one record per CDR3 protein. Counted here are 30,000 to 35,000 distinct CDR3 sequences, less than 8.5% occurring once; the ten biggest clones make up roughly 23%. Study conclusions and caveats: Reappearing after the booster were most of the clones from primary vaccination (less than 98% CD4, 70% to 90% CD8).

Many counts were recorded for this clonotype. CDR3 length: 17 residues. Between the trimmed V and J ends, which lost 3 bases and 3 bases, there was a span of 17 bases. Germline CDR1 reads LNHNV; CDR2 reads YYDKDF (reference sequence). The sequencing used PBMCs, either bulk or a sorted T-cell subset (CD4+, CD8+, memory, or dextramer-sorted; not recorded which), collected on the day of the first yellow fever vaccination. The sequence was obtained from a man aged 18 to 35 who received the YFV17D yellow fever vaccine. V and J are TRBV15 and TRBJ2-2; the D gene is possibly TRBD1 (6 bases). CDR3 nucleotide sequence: TGTGCCACCAGCAGGACCCAGGGGAAAGGCGACACCGGGGAGCTGTTTTTT. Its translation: CATSRTQGKGDTGELFF. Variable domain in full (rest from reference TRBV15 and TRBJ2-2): DAMVIQNPRYQVTQFGKPVTLSCSQTLNHNVMYWYQQKSSQAPKLLFHYYDKDFNNEADTPDNFQSRRPNTSFCFLDIRSPGLGDTAMYLCATSRTQGKGDTGELFFGEGSRLTVL.